This T cell receptor beta chain was identified during a study of blood T cell repertoires in COVID-19. On the study more broadly: The origin of the acute and convalescent COVID-19 samples was the United States, Italy and Spain. The cDNA or gDNA used as material had been derived from T cells, B-cell-depleted T cells, or PBMCs.

Original handling: Counts of nucleated cells, estimated from reference gene primer amplification, were obtained. Sequencing was performed with immunoSEQ multiplex PCR; in TCRdb, only in-frame clones are kept and a portion is missing. V and J calls plus clone size are reproduced from that table; the DNA served to infer D and trimming. The sample carries hundreds of thousands of clones, about 87% recorded once. The CDR3 loop spans 14 amino acids. Germline V gene data show CDR1 as SEHNR and CDR2 as FQNEAQ (reference sequence). Trimming at V came to 5 bases and at J to 8 bases, leaving 4 bases not matched to a gene.

The chain employs TRBV7-9 and TRBJ1-4, with TRBD1 matching over 11 bases. The material sequenced was peripheral blood. This TCR came from a man aged 65-85 years with acute or convalescent COVID-19. The CDR3 DNA reads as TGTGCCAGCAGCCCGAGGACAGGGGGCGAAAAACTGTTTTTT. Translation gives CASSPRTGGEKLFF.